Listed below are T cell receptor beta chains from one sample, sequenced in a study of identical twins. TCRdb itself ran the 5' RACE reads through MiXCR, one entry per CDR3 protein. This table holds hundreds of thousands of distinct CDR3 sequences, around 5.7% found once. The source material was naive T cells sorted from blood. The receptors stem from a man between 18 and 35 years old in good health. Each CDR3 is given with its conserved first and last residue. The order of the fields is clone size, D gene, V gene, J gene, CDR3 DNA, CDR3 protein. A D gene is named only where the DNA matches it firmly. Only some rows state a clone size, as once, few, many or a class for expanded clones.

.,.,TRBV14,TRBJ2-1,TGTGCCAGCAGCCCACATTCTAATGAGCAGTTCTTC,CASSPHSNEQFF
many,TRBD2,TRBV25-1,TRBJ2-1,TGTGCCAGCATCCAAGCGGGAGGGTACAATGAGCAGTTCTTC,CASIQAGGYNEQFF
.,TRBD2,TRBV7-9,TRBJ2-5,TGTGCCAGCAGCACGGGGACTAGCGGGACTCAAGAGACCCAGTACTTC,CASSTGTSGTQETQYF
many,TRBD2,TRBV11-2,TRBJ2-1,TGTGCCAGCAGCTTAGAAGATTGGACTAGCGGGAGTGGGAATGAGCAGTTCTTC,CASSLEDWTSGSGNEQFF
many,.,TRBV27,TRBJ2-7,TGTGCCAGCAGTTCACACGGGACGGCGAGCTCCTACGAGCAGTACTTC,CASSSHGTASSYEQYF
few,.,TRBV20-1,TRBJ2-7,TGCAGTGCCCTAATGGGCGAGCAGTACTTC,CSALMGEQYF
many,TRBD2,TRBV20-1,TRBJ2-3,TGCAGTGGCGGGGGGCGCGCAGATACGCAGTATTTT,CSGGGRADTQYF
.,TRBD2,TRBV7-2,TRBJ2-2,TGTGCCAGCAGCTCGGGGGGGGTGACCGGGGAGCTGTTTTTT,CASSSGGVTGELFF
many,.,TRBV20-1,TRBJ2-3,TGCAGTGCTCTCCGGGACGGAGACACAGATACGCAGTATTTT,CSALRDGDTDTQYF
.,.,TRBV6-5,TRBJ1-1,TGTGCCAGCAGTTACTCGGCTCGGGGTGGTATCACTGAAGCTTTCTTT,CASSYSARGGITEAFF
many,.,TRBV20-1,TRBJ2-1,TGCAGTGCTAGACTAGTATTCTCCTACAATGAGCAGTTCTTC,CSARLVFSYNEQFF
many,TRBD1,TRBV7-9,TRBJ1-1,TGTGCCAGCAGCTATACAGGGGGCAATCGAGCTGAAGCTTTCTTT,CASSYTGGNRAEAFF
few,TRBD1,TRBV5-1,TRBJ2-1,TGCGCCAGCAGCTCCGGGACAGGGTCCCGGGAGGAGCAGTTCTTC,CASSSGTGSREEQFF
many,.,TRBV24-1,TRBJ2-5,TGTGCCACCAGTGATTTTCTCAGGGGAGAGACCCAGTACTTC,CATSDFLRGETQYF
many,.,TRBV12-3/TRBV12-4,TRBJ2-4,TGTGCCAGCAGCGCACCCCATAGGGAGATAAAAAACATTCAGTACTTC,CASSAPHREIKNIQYF
few,.,TRBV20-1,TRBJ2-1,TGCAGTGGGACAACAGGGCTTCGCTACAATGAGCAGTTCTTC,CSGTTGLRYNEQFF
.,TRBD2,TRBV12-3/TRBV12-4,TRBJ2-7,TGTGCCAGCAGTCTTACTAGCGGGAGGGAGAGGGAGCAGTACTTC,CASSLTSGREREQYF
few,.,TRBV7-2,TRBJ2-1,TGTGCCAGCAGCTTAGTACCGCTTGGCCGGGGGGAGCAGTTCTTC,CASSLVPLGRGEQFF
many,TRBD2,TRBV29-1,TRBJ2-1,TGCAGCGTTGAAACGGCGGGAGAGGGCAATGAGCAGTTCTTC,CSVETAGEGNEQFF
many,TRBD2,TRBV29-1,TRBJ2-7,TGCAGCGTTGAAGAAGGCGGGGGACTGTACTTC,CSVEEGGGLYF
few,.,TRBV20-1,TRBJ2-3,TGCAGTGCTGCTCTACAGCACAGCGAAGACACAGATACGCAGTATTTT,CSAALQHSEDTDTQYF
many,.,TRBV4-2,TRBJ2-3,TGTGCCAGCAGCCCGACATATGACAGCACAGATACGCAGTATTTT,CASSPTYDSTDTQYF
many,.,TRBV6-1,TRBJ1-2,TGTGCCACCTCGAGAGGGCCAAACTATGGCTACACCTTC,CATSRGPNYGYTF
many,.,TRBV25-1,TRBJ1-6,TGTGCCAGCAGTGGGACGGACTATAATTCACCCCTCCACTTT,CASSGTDYNSPLHF
.,.,TRBV19,TRBJ2-3,TGTGCCAGTAGTATTCTAGGGGAAACAGATACGCAGTATTTT,CASSILGETDTQYF
many,.,TRBV10-1,TRBJ2-1,TGCGCCAGCAGTGAGAAGCGGACCAGTGGGCAGTTCTTC,CASSEKRTSGQFF
few,.,TRBV3-1,TRBJ1-1,TGTGCCAGCAGCCAAGTAGGGGACACTGAAGCTTTCTTT,CASSQVGDTEAFF
.,.,TRBV5-1,TRBJ2-4,TGCGCCAGCAGCGCCCTACAGGACACAAAAAACATTCAGTACTTC,CASSALQDTKNIQYF
many,.,TRBV15,TRBJ2-1,TGTGCCACCAGCAGAGATTTTGGCGTTAGCTCCTACAATGAGCAGTTCTTC,CATSRDFGVSSYNEQFF
.,TRBD2,TRBV28,TRBJ2-2,TGTGCCAGCAGTTTACAAGCGGGAAGACCCAAGGGGGAGCTGTTTTTT,CASSLQAGRPKGELFF
.,TRBD1,TRBV29-1,TRBJ2-1,TGCAGCGGAGGACAGGGGCCCTTCGGTGAGCAGTTCTTC,CSGGQGPFGEQFF
.,TRBD2,TRBV3-1,TRBJ2-3,TGTGCCAGCAGCCGAGCGGGAGACCCAGATACGCAGTATTTT,CASSRAGDPDTQYF
many,TRBD2,TRBV6-1,TRBJ2-1,TGTGCCAGCAGTCCTCCGGGACTAGCGGGGAACAATGAGCAGTTCTTC,CASSPPGLAGNNEQFF
many,.,TRBV27,TRBJ2-7,TGTGCCAGCAGTCATCTTGGGGAAGGGGCCTACGAGCAGTACTTC,CASSHLGEGAYEQYF
.,TRBD1,TRBV5-1,TRBJ1-2,TGCGCCAGCAGCTCAAAAAACAGGGGGGAAGGAGGCTACACCTTC,CASSSKNRGEGGYTF
many,TRBD2,TRBV12-3/TRBV12-4,TRBJ2-3,TGTGCCAGCAGAAATGAAGGGACTAGCATCGCGCAGTATTTT,CASRNEGTSIAQYF
many,TRBD2,TRBV29-1,TRBJ2-7,TGCAGCGCCGAAGATTGGACTAGCGGGACCTACGAGCAGTACTTC,CSAEDWTSGTYEQYF
.,.,TRBV5-1,TRBJ2-7,TGCGCCAGCAGCTTCGCGGGTACCTACGAGCAGTACTTC,CASSFAGTYEQYF
.,TRBD1,TRBV24-1,TRBJ2-2,TGTGCCACCGGGACAGGGGGCGGCACCGGGGAGCTGTTTTTT,CATGTGGGTGELFF
few,.,TRBV6-5,TRBJ2-4,TGTGCCAGCAGTTACGCGGCAGGGGTCCAAAACATTCAGTACTTC,CASSYAAGVQNIQYF
.,TRBD2,TRBV14,TRBJ2-5,TGTGCCAGCAGCCAAGGGGTGCCTAGCGGAAAAGAGACCCAGTACTTC,CASSQGVPSGKETQYF
many,.,TRBV9,TRBJ2-3,TGTGCCAGCAGCGTAGACCCTAGTGCGGATACGCAGTATTTT,CASSVDPSADTQYF
.,TRBD2,TRBV20-1,TRBJ2-1,TGCAGTGCTAGAGACGGGACTAGCGGACCGAATGAGCAGTTCTTC,CSARDGTSGPNEQFF
many,.,TRBV28,TRBJ2-7,TGTGCCAGCGAGGTTACTTTGTACGAGCAGTACTTC,CASEVTLYEQYF
many,.,TRBV4-3,TRBJ1-4,TGCGCCAGCAGCCAAGATCTGAACAGGGCGAATGAAAAACTGTTTTTT,CASSQDLNRANEKLFF
many,.,TRBV20-1,TRBJ1-3,TGCAGTGCTGGACCAGGAGGTGGCACCATATATTTT,CSAGPGGGTIYF
many,.,TRBV4-3,TRBJ2-7,TGCGCCAGCAGCCTTGGTGTATATCACGAGCAGTACTTC,CASSLGVYHEQYF
few,TRBD2,TRBV7-9,TRBJ2-3,TGTGCCAGCAGCTTGCTCCTGACTAGCGAGGAGACAGATACGCAGTATTTT,CASSLLLTSEETDTQYF
few,.,TRBV28,TRBJ2-2,TGTGCCAGCAGACCTCAGGGGCAGGGGAGGACCGGGGAGCTGTTTTTT,CASRPQGQGRTGELFF
many,TRBD1,TRBV7-8,TRBJ2-6,TGTGCCAGCAATACGGGACAGGGAGTAAATGGGGCCAACGTCCTGACTTTC,CASNTGQGVNGANVLTF